The 17 T cell receptor beta chains below come from one sample, sequenced in a study of blood T cell repertoires in COVID-19. Generated by immunoSEQ multiplex PCR, the TCRdb table keeps only in-frame clones and is missing some. Here the sample spans roughly 100,000 clones, more than 90% being singletons. Source material: peripheral blood. Receptor source: a man aged 18 to 30 with acute or convalescent COVID-19.

The chain employs TRBV11-2 and TRBJ2-7; D perhaps matches TRBD2 (5 bases). Germline lookup yields CDR1 SGHAT and CDR2 FQNNGV. V was shortened by 3 bases and J by 1 base, with 7 bases between the two germline ends. The CDR3 extends over 13 amino acids. Here the CDR3 reads CASSFEGSYEQYF. The CDR3 DNA is TGTGCCAGCAGCTTCGAGGGATCCTACGAGCAGTACTTC. The variable domain in full, completed from reference TRBV11-2 and TRBJ2-7, reads EAGVAQSPRYKIIEKRQSVAFWCNPISGHATLYWYQQILGQGPKLLIQFQNNGVVDDSQLPKDRFSAERLKGVDSTLKIQPAKLEDSAVYLCASSFEGSYEQYFGPGTRLTVT.

The V and J genes are TRBV11-2 and TRBJ1-1, with 7 positions matching TRBD1. The junction had 15 bases not matched to a gene; V was cut back by 1 base and J by 1 base. Germline values: CDR1 SGHAT, CDR2 FQNNGV. The CDR3 contains 19 residues. As DNA, the CDR3 is TGTGCCAGCAGCTTAGCCCAAAAAGGGACAGTAGGAGCGAACACTGAAGCTTTCTTT. This codes for CASSLAQKGTVGANTEAFF.

V gene TRBV19 combines with J gene TRBJ1-1; D is possibly TRBD1 (5 bases). V shed 3 bases and J shed 0 bases, with 11 bases lying between them. Germline CDR1 is LNHDA and CDR2 is SQIVND (reference sequence). The CDR3 is made up of 15 amino acids. CDR3 residues: CASSIITGLNTEAFF. The CDR3 region has the DNA TGTGCCAGTAGTATTATAACAGGTTTGAACACTGAAGCTTTCTTT.

This clone is a singleton in its sample. The chain employs TRBV24-1 and TRBJ1-1; maybe TRBD1 (6 bases). Trimming removed 3 bases at V and 5 bases at J, with 9 bases between. This CDR3 has 13 residues. In germline, CDR1 is KGHDR, CDR2 SFDVKD. CDR3 sequence (DNA): TGTGCCACCAGTGATCAGGGGTATACTGAAGCTTTCTTT. It yields the protein CATSDQGYTEAFF.

The chain has TRBV19 and TRBJ2-3; 8 positions agree with TRBD2. There are 15 residues in the CDR3. Germline V gives CDR1 LNHDA, CDR2 SQIVND (reference sequence). J gave up 4 bases and V 4 bases, and 7 bases lay outside the gene matches. This chain's CDR3 is CASSSRAGVADTQYF. DNA for the CDR3: TGTGCCAGTAGTAGCCGAGCGGGAGTGGCAGATACGCAGTATTTT. The full variable domain, in which reference TRBV19 and TRBJ2-3 provide the parts outside the CDR3, is DGGITQSPKYLFRKEGQNVTLSCEQNLNHDAMYWYRQDPGQGLRLIYYSQIVNDFQKGDIAEGYSVSREKKESFPLTVTSAQKNPTAFYLCASSSRAGVADTQYFGPGTRLTVL.

The chain carries TRBV21-1 and TRBJ1-2. TRBV21-1 has pseudogene status. This CDR3 contains 11 residues. The CDR3 sequence is CASSKAEGYTF. The CDR3 DNA reads TGTGCCAGCAGCAAAGCGGAGGGCTACACCTTC.

CDR3 amino acids: CASSQDGTLSGNTIYF. CDR3 bases: TGCGCCAGCAGCCAAGACGGGACACTCTCTGGAAACACCATATATTTT. The J gene is TRBJ1-3, the V gene TRBV4-1, with D possibly TRBD1 on 6 matching bases. Trimming took off 0 bases at V and 0 bases at J, with 9 bases between the two ends. Germline V lookup: CDR1 MGHRA, CDR2 YSYEKL. CDR3 length equals 16 residues.

J is TRBJ1-1 and V is TRBV12-3 or TRBV12-4, with D perhaps matching TRBD1 (6 bases). Trimming took 2 bases from V and 4 from J, leaving 8 bases between them. The CDR3 runs 13 residues. CDR3 residues: CASSLSRGTEAFF. CDR3 DNA sequence: TGTGCCAGCAGTTTAAGCAGGGGCACTGAAGCTTTCTTT.

V and J are TRBV19 and TRBJ2-1; 9 positions agree with TRBD2. V lost 10 bases to trimming and J lost 8 bases; unmatched junction nucleotides: 30. CDR1 is LNHDA, CDR2 SQIVND, per germline (reference sequence). This CDR3 spans 20 amino acids. The CDR3 DNA sequence: TGTGCCACCATGAGAGGGCTGGCTAGCGGGACCGTCATGTCCCCTGATGAGCAGTTCTTC. Protein sequence: CATMRGLASGTVMSPDEQFF.

Comment on this clone: The identical CDR3 is also encoded by other nucleotide sequences in the sample. V gene TRBV24-1 combines with J gene TRBJ1-1; perhaps TRBD1 as D (5 bases). This CDR3 is built from 13 residues. Germline-derived CDR1 and CDR2 are KGHDR and SFDVKD. V was trimmed by 9 bases and J by 0 bases, leaving 10 bases between them. The CDR3 reads CATSGGMNTEAFF. CDR3 nucleotide sequence: TGTGCCACCTCGGGGGGGATGAACACTGAAGCTTTCTTT.

The chain combines TRBV22-1 with TRBJ2-7; TRBD1 was called by the table and not checked on the DNA. TRBV22-1 is termed a pseudogene. CDR3 length: 16 amino acids. The CDR3 loop reads CPGSAPRDRGSYEQYF. The CDR3 DNA is TGTCCTGGGAGCGCACCCCGGGACAGGGGCTCCTACGAGCAGTACTTC.

The chain joins TRBV11-2 to TRBJ1-1, with D hard to call. This CDR3 spans 13 amino acids. The ends were cut back, 5 bases at V and 4 bases at J, with 11 bases in the middle. Germline CDR1 is SGHAT and CDR2 is FQNNGV. CDR3: CASSRHLATEAFF. CDR3 bases: TGTGCCAGCAGCCGACATTTGGCCACTGAAGCTTTCTTT.

The chain recombines TRBV12-3 or TRBV12-4 with TRBJ1-1; TRBD1 might be the D (5 bases). Between the trimmed V and J ends, which lost 6 bases and 6 bases, there was a span of 14 bases. The length of the CDR3 is 13 residues. The CDR3 here is CASRAGSNAEAFF. DNA of the CDR3: TGTGCCAGCAGGGCAGGGTCAAATGCTGAAGCTTTCTTT.

The chain is built from TRBV30 and TRBJ1-1; D is perhaps TRBD1 (5 bases). Trimming pared 4 bases from V and 2 bases from J, leaving 17 bases between. CDR3 length: 15 amino acids. Germline V gene data show CDR1 as GTSNPN and CDR2 as SVGIG (reference sequence). The CDR3 is CAWNPGGSQNTEAFF. CDR3 coding DNA: TGTGCCTGGAACCCGGGGGGGTCCCAAAACACTGAAGCTTTCTTT.

The chain has TRBV12-3 or TRBV12-4 and TRBJ1-2; 7 bases agree with TRBD1. V was clipped by 5 bases and J by 4 bases; unmatched bases: 4. This CDR3 region has 13 residues. CDR3 amino acids: CASSRDSFYGYTF. CDR3 bases: TGTGCCAGCAGTAGGGACAGTTTCTATGGCTACACCTTC.

This clone was seen only a few times. V and J are TRBV6-6 and TRBJ1-2, with 8 bases matching TRBD1. V lost 6 bases to trimming and J lost 4 bases; unmatched junction nucleotides: 10. Germline values: CDR1 MNHNY, CDR2 SVGAGI (reference sequence). The CDR3 consists of 15 residues. Here the CDR3 DNA reads TGTGCCAGCAGGGAGGGACAGGCATCGACCTATGGCTACACCTTC. It translates to CASREGQASTYGYTF.

This chain links TRBV7-9 with TRBJ2-3, with TRBD2 as a possible D gene (6 bases). Germline loops: CDR1 SEHNR, CDR2 FQNEAQ (reference sequence). The CDR3 spans 13 residues. Trimming cost V 7 bases and J 9 bases, with 17 bases left between them. The CDR3 DNA is TGTGCCAGCACCTCAAGGGAGGAAGTCACGCAGTATTTT. Protein product: CASTSREEVTQYF.